This TCR beta chain was retrieved from a study of blood T cell repertoires in COVID-19 (dated by TCRdb to 2020 to 2021). Context from the whole study: The collaborator samples originated in the United States, Italy and Spain and spanned the acute and convalescent phases of COVID-19. Subjects who had been exposed to COVID-19, were actively infected with it, or had recovered from it provided the deeply sampled blood TCRbeta repertoires that made up the dataset. The repertoires were made available in a free public database intended to serve as a resource for research on the immune response to SARS-CoV-2. The prospective study material was composed of cDNA or gDNA derived from T cells, B-cell-depleted T cells, or PBMCs. Samples were obtained from the ongoing ImmuneRACE study (first 160 participants) and from 1,254 subjects provided by 6 global collaborators. HLA class I and class II types, where available, came from metadata supplied by the sample provider rather than from assay-based typing. Sample metadata almost always included a de-identified subject ID, COVID-19 status, age in years and sex.

From V the trimming removes 3 bases and from J it removes 0 bases, while the gene matches leave 4 bases of the junction unaccounted for. CDR1 and CDR2 (MNHNS, SASEGT) derive from the germline V gene. Its CDR3 holds 15 amino acids, cysteine through phenylalanine. Kept here is only the CDR3 DNA, which spans 45 bases and is read in frame from base 1. What the work shows at the level of the full study, not this receptor alone: How much clinical and demographic metadata was included differed by source and by participant, and the metadata was provided uncurated.

This clone was seen only a few times. The specificity of this receptor is unknown. No quality values exist for individual bases; no much larger clone is one base distant. Whole blood was collected in K2EDTA tubes by collaborating institutions according to the institutions' own protocols. Collaborator samples were shipped for TCRbeta analysis as frozen whole blood, isolated PBMCs, or DNA extracted from either sample type. TCRbeta CDR3 regions were amplified from genomic DNA using the immunoSEQ Assay, a bias-controlled multiplex PCR. The study's own analysis went as follows. The number of nucleated cells in each sample was estimated by amplification of reference gene primers within the assay. To quantify the absolute abundance of each unique TCRbeta CDR3 rearrangement, sequence reads were collapsed and filtered. For each sample, productive Simpson clonality was calculated as the square root of Simpson's diversity index over productive rearrangements. TCRdb retrieved this table from immuneACCESS and kept in-frame rearrangements only. Not all clones are present; in checked studies, unresolved V genes account for under half, and no reason is known for the remainder. V and J calls and clone size are given by that table; D and trimming were obtained from the DNA. For this sample the table gives 200,000 to 300,000 clones, of which around 79% were detected only once. The biggest ten clones account for about 3.5% of the sample.

The sequence joins TRBV6-1 to TRBJ1-1; 7 central nucleotides agree with TRBD1. The specimen was peripheral blood. The TCR was taken from a woman older than 75 with acute or convalescent COVID-19. DNA sequence: TGTGCCAGCAGTGAGCAGGGGGTTATGAACACTGAAGCTTTCTTT. Its protein product is CASSEQGVMNTEAFF.